This T cell receptor beta chain was sequenced for a study of T cells after posttransplantation cyclophosphamide. Germline V gives CDR1 SQVTM, CDR2 ANQGSEA. Germline trimming cut 4 bases from V and 6 bases from J; bases unmatched to any gene: 8. The CDR3 contains 14 residues. This table comes from immunoSEQ multiplex PCR, and its TCRdb copy is limited to in-frame clones, with some not included. This sample has 15,000 to 20,000 clones, with 94% found just once. The naive gate required viable CD3+CD4+ or CD3+CD8+ cells with CCR7+CD45RA+CD45RO-CD95-CD27+CD28+ phenotype. This receptor was identified in a woman aged 45-65 years in good health and a related stem cell transplant donor. This chain connects TRBV29-1 to TRBJ2-3; 9 bases are a match to TRBD2. The material sequenced was naive CD4+ T cells sorted from blood. CDR3 sequence (DNA): TGCAGCGTTGTGATAGCGGGAGTAGGCGATACGCAGTATTTT. The encoded protein is CSVVIAGVGDTQYF.